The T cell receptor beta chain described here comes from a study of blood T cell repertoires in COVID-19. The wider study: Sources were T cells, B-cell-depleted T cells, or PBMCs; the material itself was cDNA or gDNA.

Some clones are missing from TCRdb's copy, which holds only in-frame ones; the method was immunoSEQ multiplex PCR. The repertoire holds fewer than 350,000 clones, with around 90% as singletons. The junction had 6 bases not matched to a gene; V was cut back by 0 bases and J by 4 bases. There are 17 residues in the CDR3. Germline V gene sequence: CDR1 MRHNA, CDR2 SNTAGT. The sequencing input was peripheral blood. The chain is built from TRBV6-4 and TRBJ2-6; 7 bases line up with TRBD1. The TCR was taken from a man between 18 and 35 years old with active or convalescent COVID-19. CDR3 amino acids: CASSDSKGAEGANVLTF. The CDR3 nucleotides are TGTGCCAGCAGTGACTCGAAGGGGGCGGAGGGGGCCAACGTCCTGACTTTC.